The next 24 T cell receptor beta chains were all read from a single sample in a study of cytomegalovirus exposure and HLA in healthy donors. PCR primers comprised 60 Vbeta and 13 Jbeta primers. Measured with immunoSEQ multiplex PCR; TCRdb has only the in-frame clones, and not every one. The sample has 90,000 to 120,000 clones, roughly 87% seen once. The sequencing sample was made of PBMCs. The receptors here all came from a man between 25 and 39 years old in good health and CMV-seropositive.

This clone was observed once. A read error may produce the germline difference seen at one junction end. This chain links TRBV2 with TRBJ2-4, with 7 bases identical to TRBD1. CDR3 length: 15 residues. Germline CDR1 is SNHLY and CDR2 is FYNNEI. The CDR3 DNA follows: TGTGCCAGCCGCGACAGGGAAAGGGGCAAAAACAGTCAGTACTTC. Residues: CASRDRERGKNSQYF.

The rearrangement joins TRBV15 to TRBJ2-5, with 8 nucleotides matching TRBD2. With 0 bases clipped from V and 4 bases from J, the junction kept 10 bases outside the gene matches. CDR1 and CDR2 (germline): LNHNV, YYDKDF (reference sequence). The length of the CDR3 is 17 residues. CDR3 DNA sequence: TGTGCCACCAGCAGAGAGCCGCCGGGGGGGCCGGGAGAGACCCAGTACTTC. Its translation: CATSREPPGGPGETQYF.

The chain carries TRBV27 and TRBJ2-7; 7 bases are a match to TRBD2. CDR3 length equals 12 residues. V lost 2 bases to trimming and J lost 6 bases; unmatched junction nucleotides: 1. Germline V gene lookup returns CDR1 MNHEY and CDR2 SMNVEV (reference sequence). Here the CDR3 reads CASSLGRGEQYF. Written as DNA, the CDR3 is TGTGCCAGCAGTTTAGGGAGGGGCGAGCAGTACTTC.

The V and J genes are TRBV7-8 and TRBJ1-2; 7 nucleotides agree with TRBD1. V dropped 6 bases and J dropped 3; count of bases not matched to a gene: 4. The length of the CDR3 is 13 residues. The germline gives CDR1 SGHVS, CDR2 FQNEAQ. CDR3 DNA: TGTGCCAGCAGTCCAGGACAGGACTATGGCTACACCTTC. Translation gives CASSPGQDYGYTF. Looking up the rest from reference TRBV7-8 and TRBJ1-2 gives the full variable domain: GAGVSQSPRYKVAKRGQDVALRCDPISGHVSLFWYQQALGQGPEFLTYFQNEAQLDKSGLPSDRFFAERPEGSVSTLKIQRTQQEDSAVYLCASSPGQDYGYTFGSGTRLTVV.

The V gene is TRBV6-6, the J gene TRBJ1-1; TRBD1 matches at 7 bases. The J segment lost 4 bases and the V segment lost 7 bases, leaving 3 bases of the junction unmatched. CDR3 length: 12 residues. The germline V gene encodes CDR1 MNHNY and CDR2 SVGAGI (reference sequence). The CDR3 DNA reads TGTGCCAGCACAGGGGGGAGCACTGAAGCTTTCTTT. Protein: CASTGGSTEAFF.

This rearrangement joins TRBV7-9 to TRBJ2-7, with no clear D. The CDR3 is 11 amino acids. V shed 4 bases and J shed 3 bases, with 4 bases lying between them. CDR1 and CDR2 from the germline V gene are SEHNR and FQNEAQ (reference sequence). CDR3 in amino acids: CASSSRYEQYF. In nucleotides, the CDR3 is TGTGCCAGCAGCTCCCGCTACGAGCAGTACTTC.

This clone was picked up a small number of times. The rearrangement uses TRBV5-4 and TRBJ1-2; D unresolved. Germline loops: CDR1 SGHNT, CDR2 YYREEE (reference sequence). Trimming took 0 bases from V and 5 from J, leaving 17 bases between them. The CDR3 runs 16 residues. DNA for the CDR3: TGTGCCAGCAGCTTGGAACCCTTACCCCTATCATATGGCTACACCTTC. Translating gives CASSLEPLPLSYGYTF.

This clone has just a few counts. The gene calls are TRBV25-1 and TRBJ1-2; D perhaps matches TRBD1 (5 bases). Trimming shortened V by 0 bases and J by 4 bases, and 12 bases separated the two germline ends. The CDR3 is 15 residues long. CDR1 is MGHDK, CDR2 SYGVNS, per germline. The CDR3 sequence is CASSEYKGYSYGYTF. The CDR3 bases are TGTGCCAGCAGTGAATATAAGGGGTACAGCTATGGCTACACCTTC.

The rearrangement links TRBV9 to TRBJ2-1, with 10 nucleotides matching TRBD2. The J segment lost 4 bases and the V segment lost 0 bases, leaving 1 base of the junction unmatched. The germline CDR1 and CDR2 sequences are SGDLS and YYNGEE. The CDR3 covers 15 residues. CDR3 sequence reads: CASSVVTSGYNEQFF. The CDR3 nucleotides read TGTGCCAGCAGCGTAGTGACTAGCGGGTACAATGAGCAGTTCTTC.

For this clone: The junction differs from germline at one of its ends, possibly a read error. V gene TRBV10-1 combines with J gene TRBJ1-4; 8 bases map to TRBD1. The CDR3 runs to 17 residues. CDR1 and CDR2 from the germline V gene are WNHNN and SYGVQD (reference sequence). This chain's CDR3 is CASSDGQGGATNEKLSF. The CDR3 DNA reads TGCGCCAGCAGTGACGGACAGGGTGGGGCAACTAATGAAAAACTGTCTTTT.

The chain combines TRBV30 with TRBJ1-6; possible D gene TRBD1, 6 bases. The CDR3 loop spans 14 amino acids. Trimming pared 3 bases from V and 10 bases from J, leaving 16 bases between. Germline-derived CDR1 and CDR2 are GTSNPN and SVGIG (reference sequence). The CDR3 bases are TGTGCCTGGAGCAGTCAAGGGGGAAACTCACCCCTCCACTTT. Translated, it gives CAWSSQGGNSPLHF.

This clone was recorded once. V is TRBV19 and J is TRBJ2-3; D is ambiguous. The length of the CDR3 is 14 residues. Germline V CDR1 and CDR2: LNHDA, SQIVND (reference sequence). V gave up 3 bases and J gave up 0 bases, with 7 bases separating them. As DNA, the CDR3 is TGTGCCAGTAGTATTGGCAAAAGCACAGATACGCAGTATTTT. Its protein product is CASSIGKSTDTQYF. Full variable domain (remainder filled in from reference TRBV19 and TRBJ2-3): DGGITQSPKYLFRKEGQNVTLSCEQNLNHDAMYWYRQDPGQGLRLIYYSQIVNDFQKGDIAEGYSVSREKKESFPLTVTSAQKNPTAFYLCASSIGKSTDTQYFGPGTRLTVL.

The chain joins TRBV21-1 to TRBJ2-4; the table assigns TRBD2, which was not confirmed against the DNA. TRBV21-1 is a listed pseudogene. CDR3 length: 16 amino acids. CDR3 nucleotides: TGTGCCAGCAGCAAAGGAGGGGAGGAGGCCAAAAACATTCAGTACTTC. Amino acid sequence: CASSKGGEEAKNIQYF.

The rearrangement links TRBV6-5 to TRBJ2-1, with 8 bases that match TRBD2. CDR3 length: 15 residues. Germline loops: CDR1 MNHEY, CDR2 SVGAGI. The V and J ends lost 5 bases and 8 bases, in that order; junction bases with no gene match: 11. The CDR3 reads CASSIKGLGSYEQFF. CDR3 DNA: TGTGCCAGCAGTATCAAGGGACTAGGGAGCTATGAGCAGTTCTTC.

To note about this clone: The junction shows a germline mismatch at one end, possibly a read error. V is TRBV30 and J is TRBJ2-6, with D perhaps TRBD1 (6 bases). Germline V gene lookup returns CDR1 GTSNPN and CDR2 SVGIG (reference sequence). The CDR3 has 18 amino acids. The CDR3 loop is CAWSTFLGQSSGANGLTF. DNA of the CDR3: TGTGCCTGGAGTACTTTTTTAGGACAGTCCTCTGGGGCCAACGGCCTGACTTTC.

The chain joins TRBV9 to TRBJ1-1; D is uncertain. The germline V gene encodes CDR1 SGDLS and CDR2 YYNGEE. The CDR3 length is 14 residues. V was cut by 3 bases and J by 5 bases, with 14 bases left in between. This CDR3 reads CASSGQEGLTEAFF. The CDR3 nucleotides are TGTGCCAGCAGCGGCCAGGAGGGATTGACTGAAGCTTTCTTT.

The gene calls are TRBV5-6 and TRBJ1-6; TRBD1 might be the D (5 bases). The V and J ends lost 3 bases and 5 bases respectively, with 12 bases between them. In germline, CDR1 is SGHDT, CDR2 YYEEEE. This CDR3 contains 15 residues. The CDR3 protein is CASSSVDRDNSPLHF. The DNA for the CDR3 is TGTGCCAGCAGCTCAGTAGACAGAGATAATTCACCCCTCCACTTT.

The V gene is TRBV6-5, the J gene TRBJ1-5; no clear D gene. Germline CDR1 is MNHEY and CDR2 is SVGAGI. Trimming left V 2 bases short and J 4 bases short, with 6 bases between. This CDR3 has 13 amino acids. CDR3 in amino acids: CASSYQLNQPQHF. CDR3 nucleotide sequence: TGTGCCAGCAGTTACCAACTTAATCAGCCCCAGCATTTT.

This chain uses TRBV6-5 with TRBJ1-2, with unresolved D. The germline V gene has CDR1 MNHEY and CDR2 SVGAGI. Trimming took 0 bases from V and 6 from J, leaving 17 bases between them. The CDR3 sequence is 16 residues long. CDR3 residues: CASSYSSGSHHDGYTF. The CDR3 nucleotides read TGTGCCAGCAGTTACTCGTCAGGCTCCCACCACGATGGCTACACCTTC.

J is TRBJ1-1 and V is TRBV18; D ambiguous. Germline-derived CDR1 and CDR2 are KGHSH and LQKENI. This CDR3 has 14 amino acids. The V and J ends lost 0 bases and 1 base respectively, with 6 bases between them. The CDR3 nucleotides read TGTGCCAGCTCACCACCTTCCCGGAACACTGAAGCTTTCTTT. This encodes CASSPPSRNTEAFF.

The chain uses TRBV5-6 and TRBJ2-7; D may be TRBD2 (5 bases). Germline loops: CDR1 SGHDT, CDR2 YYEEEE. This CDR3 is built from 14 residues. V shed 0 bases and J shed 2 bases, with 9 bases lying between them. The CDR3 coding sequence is TGTGCCAGCAGCTTGGCCACTAGTACCTACGAGCAGTACTTC. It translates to CASSLATSTYEQYF.

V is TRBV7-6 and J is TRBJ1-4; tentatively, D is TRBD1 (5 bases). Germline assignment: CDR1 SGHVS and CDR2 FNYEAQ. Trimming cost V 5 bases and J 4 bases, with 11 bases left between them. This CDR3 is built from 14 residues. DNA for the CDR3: TGTGCCAGCAGCCCACAGGACGGTAATGAAAAACTGTTTTTT. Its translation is CASSPQDGNEKLFF.

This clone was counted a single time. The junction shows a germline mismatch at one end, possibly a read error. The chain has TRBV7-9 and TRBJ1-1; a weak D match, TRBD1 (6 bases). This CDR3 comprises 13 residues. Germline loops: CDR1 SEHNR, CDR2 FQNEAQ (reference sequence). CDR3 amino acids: CSSSLGGGSEAFF. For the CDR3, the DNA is TGTTCCAGCAGCTTAGGGGGGGGGTCTGAAGCTTTCTTT.

For the CDR3, the DNA is TGTGCCAGCAGTGACTCAGAGACAGGGTTGACCGGGGAGCTGTTTTTT. This sequence encodes CASSDSETGLTGELFF. J is TRBJ2-2 and V is TRBV6-4; 7 nucleotides align to TRBD1. CDR1 and CDR2 from the germline V gene are MRHNA and SNTAGT. After removal of 0 bases from V and 5 bases from J, the junction contained 6 bases not matched to a gene. This CDR3 contains 16 residues.